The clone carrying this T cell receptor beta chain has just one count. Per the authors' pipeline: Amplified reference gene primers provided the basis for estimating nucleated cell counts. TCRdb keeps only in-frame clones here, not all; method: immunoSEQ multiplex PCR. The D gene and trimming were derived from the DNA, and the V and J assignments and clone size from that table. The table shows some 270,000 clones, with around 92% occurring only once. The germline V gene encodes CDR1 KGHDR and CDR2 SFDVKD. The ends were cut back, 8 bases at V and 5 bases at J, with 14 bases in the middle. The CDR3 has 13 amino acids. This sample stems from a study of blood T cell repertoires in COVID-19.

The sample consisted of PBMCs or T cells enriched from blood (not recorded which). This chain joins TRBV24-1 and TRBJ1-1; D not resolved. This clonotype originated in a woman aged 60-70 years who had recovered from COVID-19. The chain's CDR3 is CATTQTGGTEAFF. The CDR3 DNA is TGTGCCACCACCCAAACGGGAGGGACTGAAGCTTTCTTT.